This record covers a single T cell receptor (beta chain). Its antigen is unknown. The sample has other DNA sequences that encode this CDR3 too. The sample is drawn from a study of cytomegalovirus exposure and HLA in healthy donors. The study, taken as a whole, reports: The study flagged approximately 180 TCR beta chains as cytomegalovirus-associated.

PCR involved 60 Vbeta and 13 Jbeta primers. Here immunoSEQ multiplex PCR was the method, and the copy in TCRdb shows in-frame clones only, minus some. The data show roughly 120,000 clones, 69% seen once. Germline V CDR1 and CDR2: LNHDA, SQIVND (reference sequence). V lost 1 base and J lost 5, with 7 bases in between. This CDR3 region has 13 residues. The sequence was collected from a woman aged 70-85 years in good health and CMV-seropositive. J is TRBJ2-3 and V is TRBV19; possibly TRBD2 for D (5 bases). Material for sequencing was PBMCs. Here the CDR3 reads CASSIGRGDTQYF. The CDR3 nucleotides read TGTGCCAGTAGTATAGGTCGGGGAGATACGCAGTATTTT.